This TCR beta chain was documented in a study of vaccination effects on CD4 cells after COVID-19. Comment on this clone: Its antigen is unknown.

Antigen-specific CD4+ T cells were expanded with viral peptide pools in the ViraFEST assay before sequencing. Once cultured for approximately ten days, the cells underwent separation to obtain CD4+ T cells. This individual tested PCR-positive for SARS-CoV-2 infection between March and December 2020. Cultures received IL-2 medium that replaced half the medium on days 3 and 7. Trimming pared 10 bases from V and 0 bases from J, leaving 14 bases between. The CDR3 runs to 14 residues. Germline V gene sequence: CDR1 SNHLY, CDR2 FYNNEI. The repertoire was sequenced with immunoSEQ multiplex PCR; TCRdb's copy has only in-frame clones and lacks some. The sample yields tens of thousands of clones, 77% seen once.

The chain employs TRBV2 and TRBJ2-3; tentatively, D is TRBD2 (5 bases). The source is a human donor who had a prior SARS-CoV-2 infection. The starting material was CD4+ T cells from PBMCs cultured with HCoV-NL63 spike peptides, obtained before COVID-19 vaccination. CDR3 DNA sequence: TGTGCCACCCAACGGGAATGGAGCACAGATACGCAGTATTTT. Encoded protein: CATQREWSTDTQYF.